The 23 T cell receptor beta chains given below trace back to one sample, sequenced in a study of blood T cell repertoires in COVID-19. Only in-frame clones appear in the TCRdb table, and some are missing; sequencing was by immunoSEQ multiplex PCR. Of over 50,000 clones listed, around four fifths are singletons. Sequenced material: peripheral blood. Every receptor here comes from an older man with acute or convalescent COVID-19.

The CDR3: CASSLGHDAEAFF. The CDR3 DNA follows: TGTGCCAGCAGTCTAGGACACGACGCTGAAGCTTTCTTT. The chain uses TRBV28 and TRBJ1-1, with TRBD1 as a possible D gene (5 bases). The CDR3 is made up of 13 amino acids. Germline CDR1 and CDR2: MDHEN and SYDVKM. Trimming pared 5 bases from V and 6 bases from J, leaving 13 bases between.

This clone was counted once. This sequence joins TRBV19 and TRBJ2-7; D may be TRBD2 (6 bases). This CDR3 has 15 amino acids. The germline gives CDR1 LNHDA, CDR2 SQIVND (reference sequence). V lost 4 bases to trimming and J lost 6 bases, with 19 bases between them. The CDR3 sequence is CASSRDWSNWSEQYF. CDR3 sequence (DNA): TGTGCCAGTAGTAGGGACTGGTCAAATTGGAGCGAGCAGTACTTC.

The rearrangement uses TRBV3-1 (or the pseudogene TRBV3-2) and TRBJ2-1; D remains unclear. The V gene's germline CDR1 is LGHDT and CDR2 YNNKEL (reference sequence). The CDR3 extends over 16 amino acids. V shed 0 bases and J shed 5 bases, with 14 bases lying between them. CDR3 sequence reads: CASSQDASLAHNEQFF. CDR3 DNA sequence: TGTGCCAGCAGCCAAGACGCTAGTTTGGCACACAATGAGCAGTTCTTC.

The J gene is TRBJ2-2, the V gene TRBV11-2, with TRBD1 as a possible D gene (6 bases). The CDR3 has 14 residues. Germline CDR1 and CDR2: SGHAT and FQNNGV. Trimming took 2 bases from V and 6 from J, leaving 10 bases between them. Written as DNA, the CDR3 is TGTGCCAGCAGCTTACCCACAGGGTCCGGGGAGCTGTTTTTT. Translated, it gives CASSLPTGSGELFF.

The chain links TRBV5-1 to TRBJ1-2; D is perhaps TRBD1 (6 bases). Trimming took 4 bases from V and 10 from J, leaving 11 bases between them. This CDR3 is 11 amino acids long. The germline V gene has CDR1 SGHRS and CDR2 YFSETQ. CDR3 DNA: TGCGCCAGCAGCGCTCAGGGGTACTACACCTTC. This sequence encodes CASSAQGYYTF.

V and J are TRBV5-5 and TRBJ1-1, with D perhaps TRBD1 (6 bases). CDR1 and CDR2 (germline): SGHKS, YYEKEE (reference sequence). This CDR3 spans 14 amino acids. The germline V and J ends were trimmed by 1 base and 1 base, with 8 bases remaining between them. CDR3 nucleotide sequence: TGTGCCAGCAGCTTGCCACAGGGGAACACTGAAGCTTTCTTT. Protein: CASSLPQGNTEAFF.

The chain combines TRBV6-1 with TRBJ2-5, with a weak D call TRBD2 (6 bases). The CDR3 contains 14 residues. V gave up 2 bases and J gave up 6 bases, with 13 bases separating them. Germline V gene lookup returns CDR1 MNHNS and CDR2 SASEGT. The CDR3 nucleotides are TGTGCCAGCAGTGAAAGCTTGCGGGGACAGACCCAGTACTTC. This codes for CASSESLRGQTQYF.

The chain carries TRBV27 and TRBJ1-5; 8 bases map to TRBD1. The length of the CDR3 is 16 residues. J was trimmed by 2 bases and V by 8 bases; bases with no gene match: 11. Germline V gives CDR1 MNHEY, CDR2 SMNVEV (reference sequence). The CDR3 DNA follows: TGTGCCAGCTCCGGACAGGGAGGGACCTGCAATCAGCCCCAGCATTTT. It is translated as CASSGQGGTCNQPQHF.

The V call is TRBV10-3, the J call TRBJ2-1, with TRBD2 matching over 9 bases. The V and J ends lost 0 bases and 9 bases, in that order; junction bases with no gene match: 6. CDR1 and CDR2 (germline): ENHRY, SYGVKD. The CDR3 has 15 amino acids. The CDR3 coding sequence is TGTGCCATCAGTGAGTCGGCGGGGGGGCGGGTTGAGCAGTTCTTC. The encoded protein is CAISESAGGRVEQFF.

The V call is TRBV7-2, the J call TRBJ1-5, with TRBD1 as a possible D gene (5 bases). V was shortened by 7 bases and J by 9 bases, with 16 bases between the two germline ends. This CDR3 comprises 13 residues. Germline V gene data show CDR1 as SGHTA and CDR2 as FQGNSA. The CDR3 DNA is TGTGCCAGCACCTGGGGGGTCATGAGGCCCCAGCATTTT. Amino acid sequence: CASTWGVMRPQHF.

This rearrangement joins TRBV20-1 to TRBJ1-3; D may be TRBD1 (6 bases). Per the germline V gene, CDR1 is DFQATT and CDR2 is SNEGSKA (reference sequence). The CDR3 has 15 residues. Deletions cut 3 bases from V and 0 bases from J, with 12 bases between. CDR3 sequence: CSASRQASSGNTIYF. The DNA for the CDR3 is TGCAGTGCTAGTCGACAGGCGAGCTCTGGAAACACCATATATTTT.

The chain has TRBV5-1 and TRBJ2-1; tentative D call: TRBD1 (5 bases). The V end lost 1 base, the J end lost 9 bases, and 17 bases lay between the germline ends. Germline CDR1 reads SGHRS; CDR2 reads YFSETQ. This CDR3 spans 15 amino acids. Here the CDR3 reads CASSLTAGSHGEQFF. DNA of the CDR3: TGCGCCAGCAGCTTGACGGCAGGGTCCCACGGTGAGCAGTTCTTC.

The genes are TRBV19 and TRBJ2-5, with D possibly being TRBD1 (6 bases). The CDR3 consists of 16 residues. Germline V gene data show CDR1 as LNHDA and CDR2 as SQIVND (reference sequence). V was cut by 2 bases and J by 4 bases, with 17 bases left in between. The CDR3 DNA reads TGTGCCAGTAGTATAACGGCGACAGGAGTCGGAGAGACCCAGTACTTC. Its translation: CASSITATGVGETQYF.

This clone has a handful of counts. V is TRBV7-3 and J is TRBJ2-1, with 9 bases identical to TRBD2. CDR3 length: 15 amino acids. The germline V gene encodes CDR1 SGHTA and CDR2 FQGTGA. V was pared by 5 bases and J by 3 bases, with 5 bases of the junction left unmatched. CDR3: CASSRAGGHYNEQFF. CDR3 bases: TGTGCCAGCAGCCGTGCGGGGGGGCACTACAATGAGCAGTTCTTC.

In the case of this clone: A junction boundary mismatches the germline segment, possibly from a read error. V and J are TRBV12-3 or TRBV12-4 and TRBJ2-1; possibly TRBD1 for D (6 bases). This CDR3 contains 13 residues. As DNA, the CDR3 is TGTGCCAGCAGTACCGTGACAGGTCTTCTACGGGTCTTC. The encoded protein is CASSTVTGLLRVF.

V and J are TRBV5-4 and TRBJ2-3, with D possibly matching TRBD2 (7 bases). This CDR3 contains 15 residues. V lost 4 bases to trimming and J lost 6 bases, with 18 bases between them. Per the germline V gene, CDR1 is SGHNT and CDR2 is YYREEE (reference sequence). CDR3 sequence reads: CASSGRGGGEDTQYF. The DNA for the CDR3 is TGTGCCAGCAGCGGTCGTGGCGGGGGCGAGGATACGCAGTATTTT.

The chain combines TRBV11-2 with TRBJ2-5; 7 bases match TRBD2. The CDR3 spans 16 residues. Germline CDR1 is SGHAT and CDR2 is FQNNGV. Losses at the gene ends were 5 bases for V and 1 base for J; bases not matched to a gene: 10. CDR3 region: CASSARGGTFQETQYF. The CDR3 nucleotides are TGTGCCAGCAGCGCGCGGGGAGGGACCTTCCAAGAGACCCAGTACTTC.

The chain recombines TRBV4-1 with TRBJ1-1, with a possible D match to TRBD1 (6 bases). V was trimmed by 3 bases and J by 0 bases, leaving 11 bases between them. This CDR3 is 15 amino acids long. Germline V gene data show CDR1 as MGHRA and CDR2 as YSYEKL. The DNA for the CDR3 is TGCGCCAGCAGCCACCCGGGACACATGAACACTGAAGCTTTCTTT. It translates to CASSHPGHMNTEAFF.

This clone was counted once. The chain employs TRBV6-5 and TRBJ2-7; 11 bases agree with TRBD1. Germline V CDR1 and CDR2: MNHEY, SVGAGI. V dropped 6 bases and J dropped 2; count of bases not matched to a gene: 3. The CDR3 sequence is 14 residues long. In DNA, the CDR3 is TGTGCCAGCAGATGGACAGGGGGCCCCTACGAGCAGTACTTC. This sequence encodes CASRWTGGPYEQYF.

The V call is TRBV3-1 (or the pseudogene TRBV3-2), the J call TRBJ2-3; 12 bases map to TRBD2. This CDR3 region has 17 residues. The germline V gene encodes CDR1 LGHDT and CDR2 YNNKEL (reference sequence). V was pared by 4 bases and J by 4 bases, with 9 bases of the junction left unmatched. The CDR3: CASSPSPSGGGADTQYF. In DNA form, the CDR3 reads TGTGCCAGCAGCCCAAGCCCTAGCGGGGGGGGCGCAGATACGCAGTATTTT.

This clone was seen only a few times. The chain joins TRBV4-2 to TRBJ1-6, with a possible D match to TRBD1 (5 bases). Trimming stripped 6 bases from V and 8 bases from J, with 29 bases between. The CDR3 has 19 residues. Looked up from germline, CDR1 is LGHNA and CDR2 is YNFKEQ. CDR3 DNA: TGTGCCAGCAGGCGAACGTGGGGGACTTCGCGTACAAGGGATTCACCCCTCCACTTT. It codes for CASRRTWGTSRTRDSPLHF.

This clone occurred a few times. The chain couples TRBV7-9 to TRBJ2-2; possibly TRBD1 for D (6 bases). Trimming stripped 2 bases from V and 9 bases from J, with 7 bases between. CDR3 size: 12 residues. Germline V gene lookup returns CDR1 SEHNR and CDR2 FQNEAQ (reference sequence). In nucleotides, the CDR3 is TGTGCCAGCAGCTTACAGGGGTGGGAGCTGTTTTTT. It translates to CASSLQGWELFF.

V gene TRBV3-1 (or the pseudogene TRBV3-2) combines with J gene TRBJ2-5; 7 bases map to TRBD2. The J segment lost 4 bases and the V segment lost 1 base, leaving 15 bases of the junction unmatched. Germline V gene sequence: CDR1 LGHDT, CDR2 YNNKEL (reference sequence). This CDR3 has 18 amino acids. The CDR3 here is CASSQVPLGAGVPETQYF. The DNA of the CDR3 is TGTGCCAGCAGCCAAGTACCTCTTGGGGCGGGGGTCCCAGAGACCCAGTACTTC.